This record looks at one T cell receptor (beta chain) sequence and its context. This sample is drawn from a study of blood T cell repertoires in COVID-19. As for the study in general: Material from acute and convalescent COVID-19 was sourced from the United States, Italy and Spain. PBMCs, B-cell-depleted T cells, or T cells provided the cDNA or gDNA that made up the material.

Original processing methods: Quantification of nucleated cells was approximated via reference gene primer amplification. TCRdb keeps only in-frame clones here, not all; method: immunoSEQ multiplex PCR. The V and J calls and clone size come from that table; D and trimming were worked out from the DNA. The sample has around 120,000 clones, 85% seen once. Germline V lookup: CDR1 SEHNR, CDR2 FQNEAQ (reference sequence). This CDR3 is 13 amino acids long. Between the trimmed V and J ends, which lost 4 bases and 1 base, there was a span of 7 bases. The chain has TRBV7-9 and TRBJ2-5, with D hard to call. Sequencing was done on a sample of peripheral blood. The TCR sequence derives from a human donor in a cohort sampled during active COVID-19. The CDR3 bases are TGTGCCAGCAGCTCTCCGGGCCAAGAGACCCAGTACTTC. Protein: CASSSPGQETQYF.